The 21 T cell receptor beta chains presented below share a single source sample, sequenced in a study of neurological immune-mediated disorders. As for time point: longitudinal time-point 2. MiXCR, run by TCRdb on the 5' RACE reads, gives a single entry per CDR3 protein. The sample includes roughly 60,000 distinct CDR3 sequences, nearly 10% of them seen just once. Sequenced input: PBMCs. The source is a man younger than 40 in good health.

Ten or more counts support this clonotype. This chain connects TRBV29-1 to TRBJ2-2, with D uncertain. The CDR3 totals 12 residues. Trimming removed 5 bases from V and 7 bases from J, with 11 bases in between. Germline V gene lookup returns CDR1 SQVTM and CDR2 ANQGSEA. DNA for the CDR3: TGCAGCGTTAACGGGTATGACGGGGAGCTGTTTTTT. This sequence encodes CSVNGYDGELFF.

This clonotype was counted ten times or more. The chain recombines TRBV4-3 with TRBJ1-2, with 9 bases identical to TRBD1. The CDR3 loop spans 17 amino acids. From germline, CDR1 is LGHNA and CDR2 YSLEER. V dropped 4 bases and J dropped 3; count of bases not matched to a gene: 12. CDR3 coding DNA: TGCGCCAGCAGCCCTTCCTATCGTACAGGGGGCTACTATGGCTACACCTTC. The encoded protein is CASSPSYRTGGYYGYTF.

This clonotype appeared many times. J is TRBJ1-1 and V is TRBV10-3; TRBD1 aligns across 7 bases. Germline lookup yields CDR1 ENHRY and CDR2 SYGVKD. This CDR3 spans 13 amino acids. V lost 7 bases, J lost 4 bases, and 6 bases stayed unmatched. The CDR3 DNA is TGTGCCATCATCGAGGGGGCCGGCACTGAAGCTTTCTTT. This sequence encodes CAIIEGAGTEAFF.

This clonotype was detected ten times or more. This chain joins TRBV12-3 or TRBV12-4 and TRBJ1-2; D perhaps matches TRBD1 (6 bases). Trimming took 6 bases from V and 7 from J, leaving 18 bases between them. The CDR3 has 14 residues. The CDR3 DNA is TGTGCCAGCAGACCCGCAGGGGCGCAGAGTGGCTACACCTTC. Translated, it gives CASRPAGAQSGYTF.

This clonotype was observed a single time. A much more abundant neighbour one base away suggests this may be a read error. The chain is built from TRBV12-3 or TRBV12-4 and TRBJ1-2, with TRBD1 matching over 7 bases. V lost 5 bases to trimming and J lost 3 bases; unmatched junction nucleotides: 9. This CDR3 region has 15 residues. The CDR3 protein is CASSPRDRRYYGYTF. Written as DNA, the CDR3 is TGTGCCAGCAGTCCCCGGGACAGACGGTACTATGGCTACACCTTC.

The rearrangement joins TRBV29-1 to TRBJ2-3; D remains ambiguous. Trimming took off 7 bases at V and 6 bases at J, with 17 bases between the two ends. CDR1 and CDR2 from the germline V gene are SQVTM and ANQGSEA. This CDR3 contains 13 residues. This chain's CDR3 is CSARRQPWDTQYF. The CDR3 DNA follows: TGCAGCGCCCGACGGCAGCCCTGGGATACGCAGTATTTT.

Ten or more counts support this clonotype. The J gene is TRBJ2-2, the V gene TRBV29-1, with D possibly matching TRBD1 (6 bases). V was cut by 3 bases and J by 4 bases, with 18 bases left in between. Per germline, CDR1 SQVTM and CDR2 ANQGSEA. This CDR3 comprises 16 residues. The CDR3, as DNA: TGCAGCGTTGACGGTGGGGCAGGGGTGGCCACCGGGGAGCTGTTTTTT. This sequence encodes CSVDGGAGVATGELFF.

Turning to this clonotype: One junction end disagrees with the germline gene, perhaps due to a read error. The rearrangement uses TRBV20-1 and TRBJ2-3; perhaps TRBD2 as D (5 bases). CDR1 DFQATT and CDR2 SNEGSKA come from the germline V gene (reference sequence). The CDR3 sequence is 15 residues long. The CDR3 sequence: CSALASWASTDTQYF. CDR3 DNA sequence: TGCAGTGCTTTGGCTAGCTGGGCCAGCACAGATACACAGTATTTT.

This clonotype was found many times. V is TRBV10-2 and J is TRBJ2-2, with D uncertain. V lost 3 bases to trimming and J lost 4 bases, with 12 bases between them. Germline CDR1 and CDR2: WSHSY and SAAADI. The CDR3 loop spans 15 amino acids. The CDR3 DNA is TGCGCCAGCAGTGAAGTGGAAGTAGTCACCGGGGAGCTGTTTTTT. Its translation: CASSEVEVVTGELFF.

In this sample, this clonotype turned up many times. Sequence at one end of the junction differs from germline and may be a read error. The chain combines TRBV13 with TRBJ1-1; unclear D gene. The CDR3 runs 12 residues. The germline gives CDR1 PRHDT, CDR2 FYEKMQ (reference sequence). The CDR3 bases are TGTGCCAGCAGCCTAGGGATTGGGGAAGCTTTCTTT. It translates to CASSLGIGEAFF.

This clonotype was seen at least ten times. V is TRBV7-2 and J is TRBJ1-1; D might be TRBD1 (6 bases). With 4 bases removed from V and 11 bases from J, the gap between germline ends came to 26 bases. The CDR3 consists of 16 residues. In germline, CDR1 is SGHTA, CDR2 FQGNSA. The CDR3, as DNA: TGTGCCAGCAGCTCAGGCCCGTACTGGGACAACTCGGTGGCTTTCTTT. Its translation is CASSSGPYWDNSVAFF. Drawing the rest from reference TRBV7-2 and TRBJ1-1, the complete variable domain is GAGVSQSPSNKVTEKGKDVELRCDPISGHTALYWYRQSLGQGLEFLIYFQGNSAPDKSGLPSDRFSAERTGGSVSTLTIQRTQQEDSAVYLCASSSGPYWDNSVAFFGQGTRLTVV.

This clonotype occurred many times. The chain couples TRBV29-1 to TRBJ2-1; maybe TRBD2 (6 bases). Germline CDR1 is SQVTM and CDR2 is ANQGSEA. CDR3 size: 13 residues. The ends were cut back, 2 bases at V and 9 bases at J, with 14 bases in the middle. Written as DNA, the CDR3 is TGCAGCGTTGAAAGTGGTGGGGGGACTGAGCAGTTCTTC. Residues: CSVESGGGTEQFF.

This clonotype was recorded at least ten times. J is TRBJ2-3 and V is TRBV5-1, with D possibly being TRBD1 or TRBD2 (5 bases each). Germline V gene sequence: CDR1 SGHRS, CDR2 YFSETQ. The V and J ends lost 7 bases and 1 base respectively, with 22 bases between them. CDR3 size: 17 residues. As DNA, the CDR3 is TGCGCCAGCCGAGGGCATGGGACGGAGGTGCGCACAGATACGCAGTATTTT. Translation: CASRGHGTEVRTDTQYF.

This clonotype was detected many times. The chain employs TRBV5-1 and TRBJ2-3; 10 nucleotides match TRBD1. Germline CDR1 reads SGHRS; CDR2 reads YFSETQ. The CDR3 covers 15 residues. The V gene end was trimmed by 5 bases and the J gene end by 6 bases; junction bases not matched to a gene: 9. The CDR3, as DNA: TGCGCCAGCAGAAAATCGGGACAGGGGTCGGATACGCAGTATTTT. Its translation: CASRKSGQGSDTQYF.

This clonotype was detected many times. The CDR3 bases are TGCAGTGCTAGACTTCCGGGACTAGCGGTCAGCTACGAGCAGTACTTC. The encoded protein is CSARLPGLAVSYEQYF. The chain links TRBV20-1 to TRBJ2-7; 11 bases map to TRBD2. Per the germline V gene, CDR1 is DFQATT and CDR2 is SNEGSKA (reference sequence). V was clipped by 2 bases and J by 3 bases; unmatched bases: 9. The CDR3 consists of 16 residues.

Ten or more counts support this clonotype. The chain links TRBV29-1 to TRBJ2-1, with D perhaps TRBD2 (6 bases). Trimming pared 2 bases from V and 3 bases from J, leaving 11 bases between. The CDR3 runs to 14 residues. CDR1 is SQVTM and CDR2 is ANQGSEA in the germline V gene. The CDR3 region has the DNA TGCAGCGTTGAATCCGCGGGAAACTACAATGAGCAGTTCTTC. Protein: CSVESAGNYNEQFF.

This clonotype came up a few times. V usage is TRBV11-3 and J usage is TRBJ2-3, with a weak D call TRBD2 (5 bases). Trimming pared 3 bases from V and 2 bases from J, leaving 18 bases between. Germline lookup yields CDR1 SGHNT and CDR2 YENEEA. The CDR3 has 17 amino acids. The CDR3 DNA reads as TGTGCCAGCAGCTTTTGTCTAGCCTCGCGGCACACAGATACGCAGTATTTT. This translates into CASSFCLASRHTDTQYF.

This clonotype is medium-sized (0.01 to 0.1%) within its sample. CDR3 amino acids: CASSLANQETQYF. Written as DNA, the CDR3 is TGTGCCAGCAGTTTAGCGAATCAAGAGACCCAGTACTTC. The J gene is TRBJ2-5, the V gene TRBV28; D call uncertain. This CDR3 spans 13 amino acids. Germline-derived CDR1 and CDR2 are MDHEN and SYDVKM. Deletions cut 2 bases from V and 2 bases from J, with 6 bases between.

This clonotype was seen a single time. This chain links TRBV6-1 with TRBJ1-1; tentative D call: TRBD1 (6 bases). The CDR3 is made up of 13 amino acids. V was pared by 6 bases and J by 4 bases, with 12 bases between. Per the germline V gene, CDR1 is MNHNS and CDR2 is SASEGT. CDR3 region: CASSRGGGTEAFF. CDR3 coding DNA: TGTGCCAGCAGCCGTGGAGGGGGCACTGAAGCTTTCTTT.

This chain links TRBV20-1 with TRBJ1-2; 7 bases map to TRBD1. This CDR3 contains 17 residues. Germline V gene sequence: CDR1 DFQATT, CDR2 SNEGSKA (reference sequence). Germline trimming cut 1 base from V and 4 bases from J; bases unmatched to any gene: 15. CDR3 in amino acids: CSARVGTGQVALYGYTF. The CDR3 DNA follows: TGCAGTGCTAGAGTGGGAACCGGACAGGTCGCCCTCTATGGCTACACCTTC.

This clonotype was recorded at least ten times. The gene calls are TRBV10-3 and TRBJ2-3, with 9 bases lining up with TRBD2. This CDR3 region has 14 residues. V trimming: 3 bases; J trimming: 7 bases; junction bases outside the gene matches: 5. Germline loops: CDR1 ENHRY, CDR2 SYGVKD. CDR3: CAISDGLAGNTQYF. In DNA, the CDR3 is TGTGCCATCAGTGATGGGCTAGCGGGAAATACGCAGTATTTT.